These T cell receptor beta chains were read from a single sample in a study of T cell responses to AZD1222 COVID-19 vaccine. Profiled with immunoSEQ multiplex PCR; TCRdb holds only in-frame clones, not every one. Found here are roughly 150,000 clones, around 91% of them singletons; the top ten hold roughly 6.2%. Sequencing used peripheral blood, obtained 28 days after the second AZD1222 dose. Source of these receptors: an adult who received the AZD1222 COVID-19 vaccine. Each CDR3 is given with its conserved first and last residue. A D gene is named only where the DNA matches it firmly. Where a row states a size, it is once, few, many or the class of an expanded clone; other rows omit it.

CDR3 protein	CDR3 DNA	clone size	J gene	D gene	V gene
CASSYLTGKGNIQYF	TGCGCCAGCAGCTACTTGACTGGAAAGGGGAACATTCAGTACTTC	NA	TRBJ2-4	NA	TRBV5-1
CASSPRYLYEQYF	TGTGCCAGCAGCCCGAGGTACTTATACGAGCAGTACTTC	NA	TRBJ2-7	NA	TRBV5-6
CASSLTSPTDTQYF	TGTGCCAGCAGCTTGACTAGTCCCACAGATACGCAGTATTTT	NA	TRBJ2-3	NA	TRBV7-8
CASSQSGSSYEQYF	TGTGCCAGCAGCCAATCAGGGAGCTCCTACGAGCAGTACTTC	NA	TRBJ2-7	NA	TRBV3-1/TRBV3-2
CASRMGQNNYGYTF	TGTGCCAGCAGGATGGGACAGAACAACTATGGCTACACCTTC	NA	TRBJ1-2	TRBD1	TRBV2
CASSEETREKLFF	TGTGCCAGCAGTGAAGAAACGAGGGAAAAACTGTTTTTT	NA	TRBJ1-4	NA	TRBV2
CASSQVGSGRRTDTQYF	TGTGCCAGCAGCCAAGTAGGTAGCGGGAGGCGCACAGATACGCAGTATTTT	NA	TRBJ2-3	TRBD2	TRBV14
CSAAHYNEQFF	TGCAGTGCTGCCCACTACAATGAGCAGTTCTTC	once	TRBJ2-1	NA	TRBV20-1
CASSRSGRAQGTGELFF	TGTGCCAGCAGCCGTAGCGGGAGGGCCCAGGGCACCGGGGAGCTGTTTTTT	NA	TRBJ2-2	TRBD2	TRBV14
CASSPASGGGGPQHF	TGTGCCAGCAGCCCCGCGTCGGGGGGCGGGGGGCCCCAGCATTTT	NA	TRBJ1-5	NA	TRBV9
CASTRGRDAEAFF	TGTGCCAGCACTCGGGGCAGGGACGCTGAAGCTTTCTTT	NA	TRBJ1-1	NA	TRBV2
CASSSQGRTEAFF	TGTGCCAGTTCCTCACAGGGGAGAACTGAAGCTTTCTTT	NA	TRBJ1-1	TRBD1	TRBV19
CASSTRDSPYGYTF	TGTGCCAGCAGTACCCGGGACAGCCCCTATGGCTACACCTTC	NA	TRBJ1-2	TRBD1	TRBV6-5
CASSVAAGPRETQYF	TGTGCCAGCAGCGTAGCGGCAGGGCCCAGGGAGACCCAGTACTTC	NA	TRBJ2-5	NA	TRBV9
CASSVPDPTGELFF	TGTGCCAGCAGCGTCCCGGACCCGACCGGGGAGCTGTTTTTT	few	TRBJ2-2	NA	TRBV9
CASSQEGLSSGNTIYF	TGTGCCAGCAGCCAAGAGGGCCTTAGCTCTGGAAACACCATATATTTT	once	TRBJ1-3	NA	TRBV4-2
CAWMRSASSYEQYF	TGTGCCTGGATGCGGTCCGCTAGCTCCTACGAGCAGTACTTC	NA	TRBJ2-7	NA	TRBV30
CASSSSGGNTIYF	TGTGCCAGCAGTTCGTCAGGGGGAAACACCATATATTTT	once	TRBJ1-3	NA	TRBV6-5
CASSTGRRNTIYF	TGTGCCAGCTCCACAGGGAGACGAAACACCATATATTTT	NA	TRBJ1-3	NA	TRBV28
CASSPGTGADQPQHF	TGTGCCAGCAGCCCCGGGACAGGGGCGGATCAGCCCCAGCATTTT	NA	TRBJ1-5	TRBD1	TRBV7-9
CASSLGQGADVAKNIQYF	TGTGCCAGCAGCCTCGGACAGGGGGCGGACGTAGCCAAAAACATTCAGTACTTC	NA	TRBJ2-4	TRBD1	TRBV5-8
CASSQSSGLAGRYEQYF	TGTGCCAGCAGCCAGTCGAGTGGACTAGCGGGAAGGTACGAGCAGTACTTC	NA	TRBJ2-7	TRBD2	TRBV14
CASSLVYGTEYGAFF	TGTGCCAGCAGCTTAGTCTACGGGACGGAGTATGGAGCTTTCTTT	NA	TRBJ1-1	NA	TRBV11-2
CASSPPSGLGDTGELFF	TGTGCCAGCTCACCCCCTTCGGGGCTAGGGGACACCGGGGAGCTGTTTTTT	NA	TRBJ2-2	NA	TRBV18
CAISNSGQGRNEQFF	TGTGCCATCAGCAACTCGGGACAGGGGAGGAATGAGCAGTTCTTC	NA	TRBJ2-1	TRBD1	TRBV10-3
CASSYGTVNSNQPQHF	TGTGCCAGCAGCTACGGGACAGTAAATAGCAATCAGCCCCAGCATTTT	few	TRBJ1-5	TRBD1	TRBV7-6
CASSKGGTGNTIYF	TGTGCCAGCAGCAAAGGGGGGACAGGAAACACCATATATTTT	NA	TRBJ1-3	NA	TRBV28
CASSYAPRNTEAFF	TGTGCCAGCAGTTACGCCCCGCGGAACACTGAAGCTTTCTTT	once	TRBJ1-1	NA	TRBV6-5